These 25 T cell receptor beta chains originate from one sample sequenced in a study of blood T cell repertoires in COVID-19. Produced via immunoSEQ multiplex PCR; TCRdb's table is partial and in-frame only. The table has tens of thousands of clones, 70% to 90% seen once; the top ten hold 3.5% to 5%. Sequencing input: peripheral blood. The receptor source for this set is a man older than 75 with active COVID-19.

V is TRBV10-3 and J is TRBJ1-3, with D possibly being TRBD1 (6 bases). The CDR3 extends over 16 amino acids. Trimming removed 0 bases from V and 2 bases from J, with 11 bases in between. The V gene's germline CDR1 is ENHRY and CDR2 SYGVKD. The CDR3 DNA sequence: TGTGCCATCAGTGAGTCGAGTACAGGGACTGGAAACACCATATATTTT. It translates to CAISESSTGTGNTIYF.

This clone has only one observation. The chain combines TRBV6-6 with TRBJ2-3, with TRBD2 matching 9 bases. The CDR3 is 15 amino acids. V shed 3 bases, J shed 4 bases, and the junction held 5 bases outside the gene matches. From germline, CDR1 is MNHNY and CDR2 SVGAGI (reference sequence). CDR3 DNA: TGTGCCAGCAGTTATAATAGCGGGAGCTCAGATACGCAGTATTTT. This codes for CASSYNSGSSDTQYF.

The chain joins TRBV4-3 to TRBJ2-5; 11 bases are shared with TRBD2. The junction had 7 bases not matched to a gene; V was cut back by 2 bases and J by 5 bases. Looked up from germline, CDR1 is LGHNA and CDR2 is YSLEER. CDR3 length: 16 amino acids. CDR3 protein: CASSQNSGRAGETQYF. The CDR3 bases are TGCGCCAGCAGCCAAAATAGCGGGAGGGCCGGGGAGACCCAGTACTTC.

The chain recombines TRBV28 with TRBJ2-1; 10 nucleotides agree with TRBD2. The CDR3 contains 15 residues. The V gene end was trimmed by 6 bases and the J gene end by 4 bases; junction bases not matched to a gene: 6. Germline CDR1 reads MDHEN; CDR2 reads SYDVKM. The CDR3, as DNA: TGTGCCAGCAGGGGGGGGACTAGCGAGTACAATGAGCAGTTCTTC. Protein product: CASRGGTSEYNEQFF.

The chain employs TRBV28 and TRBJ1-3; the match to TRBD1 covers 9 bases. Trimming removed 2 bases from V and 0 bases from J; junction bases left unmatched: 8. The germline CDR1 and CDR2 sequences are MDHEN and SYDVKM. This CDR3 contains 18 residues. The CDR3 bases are TGTGCCAGCAGTTTACGGGGACAGGGCCTAAACTCTGGAAACACCATATATTTT. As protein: CASSLRGQGLNSGNTIYF.

Written as DNA, the CDR3 is TGTGCCAGCAGTTCGCTCCCCCTAGCGAGGTACGAGCAGTACTTC. Translated: CASSSLPLARYEQYF. The chain has TRBV28 and TRBJ2-7; D might be TRBD2 (6 bases). This CDR3 spans 15 amino acids. Trimming cost V 4 bases and J 4 bases, with 17 bases left between them. Germline CDR1 and CDR2: MDHEN and SYDVKM.

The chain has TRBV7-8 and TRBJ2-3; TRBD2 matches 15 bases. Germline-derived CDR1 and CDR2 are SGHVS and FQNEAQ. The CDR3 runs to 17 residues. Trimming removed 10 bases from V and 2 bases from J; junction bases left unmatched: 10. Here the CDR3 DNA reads TGTGCCACTAAGGGACTAGCGGGAGGAACTTCCACAGATACGCAGTATTTT. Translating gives CATKGLAGGTSTDTQYF.

In DNA, the CDR3 is TGTGCCAGCAAATCCATCGACACACGCTCCTACGAGCAGTACTTC. Protein sequence: CASKSIDTRSYEQYF. The J gene is TRBJ2-7, the V gene TRBV6-5, with unresolved D. In germline, CDR1 is MNHEY, CDR2 SVGAGI. The ends were cut back, 7 bases at V and 0 bases at J, with 16 bases in the middle. This CDR3 is 15 amino acids long.

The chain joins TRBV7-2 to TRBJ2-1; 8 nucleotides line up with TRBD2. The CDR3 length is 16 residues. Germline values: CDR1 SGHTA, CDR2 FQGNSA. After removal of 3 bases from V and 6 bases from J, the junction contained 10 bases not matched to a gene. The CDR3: CASSFQPGGASNEQFF. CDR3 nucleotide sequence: TGTGCCAGCAGCTTCCAGCCGGGAGGGGCTAGCAATGAGCAGTTCTTC.

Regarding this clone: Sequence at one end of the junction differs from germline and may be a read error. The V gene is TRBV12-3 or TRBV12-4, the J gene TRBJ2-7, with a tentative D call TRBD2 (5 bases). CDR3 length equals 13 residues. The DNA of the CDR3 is TGTGCCAGCAGTCTAGCAGATTCTAGCGAGCAGTACTTC. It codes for CASSLADSSEQYF.

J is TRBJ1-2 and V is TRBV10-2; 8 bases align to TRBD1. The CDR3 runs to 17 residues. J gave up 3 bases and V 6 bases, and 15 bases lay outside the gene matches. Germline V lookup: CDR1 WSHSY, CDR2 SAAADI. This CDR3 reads CASSQSFGTGWDYGYTF. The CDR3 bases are TGCGCCAGCAGCCAGTCATTTGGGACAGGTTGGGACTATGGCTACACCTTC.

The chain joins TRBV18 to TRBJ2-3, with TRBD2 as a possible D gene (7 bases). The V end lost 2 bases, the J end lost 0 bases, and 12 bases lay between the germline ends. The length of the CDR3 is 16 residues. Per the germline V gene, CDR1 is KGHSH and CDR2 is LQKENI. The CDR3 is CASSPRGGSSTDTQYF. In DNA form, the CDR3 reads TGTGCCAGCTCACCAAGGGGGGGCTCTAGCACAGATACGCAGTATTTT.

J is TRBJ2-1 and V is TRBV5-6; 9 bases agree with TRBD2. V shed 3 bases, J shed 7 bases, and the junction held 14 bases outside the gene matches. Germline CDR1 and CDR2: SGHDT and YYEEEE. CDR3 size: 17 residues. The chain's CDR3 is CASSSLTYSGSSNEQFF. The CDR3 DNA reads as TGTGCCAGCAGCTCACTGACCTATAGCGGGAGCTCTAATGAGCAGTTCTTC.

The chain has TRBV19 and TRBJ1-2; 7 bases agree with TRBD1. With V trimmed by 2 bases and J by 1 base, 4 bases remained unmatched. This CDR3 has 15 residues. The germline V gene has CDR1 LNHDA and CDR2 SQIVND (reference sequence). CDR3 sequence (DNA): TGTGCCAGTAGTATACTGGGACAGCTTAACTATGGCTACACCTTC. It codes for CASSILGQLNYGYTF. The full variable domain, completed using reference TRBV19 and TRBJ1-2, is DGGITQSPKYLFRKEGQNVTLSCEQNLNHDAMYWYRQDPGQGLRLIYYSQIVNDFQKGDIAEGYSVSREKKESFPLTVTSAQKNPTAFYLCASSILGQLNYGYTFGSGTRLTVV.

CDR3 DNA sequence: TGTGCCAGCTCAAGACTAGCGGGCCTAGCCAAAAACATTCAGTACTTC. Encoded protein: CASSRLAGLAKNIQYF. This sequence joins TRBV18 and TRBJ2-4; 10 bases match TRBD2. CDR1 and CDR2 from the germline V gene are KGHSH and LQKENI. CDR3 length: 16 residues. J was trimmed by 0 bases and V by 5 bases; bases with no gene match: 4.

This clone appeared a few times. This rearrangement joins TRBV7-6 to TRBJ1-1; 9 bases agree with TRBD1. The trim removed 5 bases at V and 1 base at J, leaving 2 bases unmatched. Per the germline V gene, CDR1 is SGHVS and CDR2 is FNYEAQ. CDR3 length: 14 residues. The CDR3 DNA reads TGTGCCAGCAGCCGGGACAGGGAGAACACTGAAGCTTTCTTT. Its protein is CASSRDRENTEAFF.

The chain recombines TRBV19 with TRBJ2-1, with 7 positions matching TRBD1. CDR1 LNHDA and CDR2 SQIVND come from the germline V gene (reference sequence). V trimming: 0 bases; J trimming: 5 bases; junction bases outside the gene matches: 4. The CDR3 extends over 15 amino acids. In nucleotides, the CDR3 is TGTGCCAGTAGTATAGACCAAACAGGGGACAATGAGCAGTTCTTC. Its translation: CASSIDQTGDNEQFF.

CDR3 region: CASSGTPGGREKLFF. CDR3 nucleotides: TGTGCCAGCAGCGGTACCCCGGGGGGTAGAGAAAAACTGTTTTTT. V and J are TRBV11-2 and TRBJ1-4, with D perhaps matching TRBD1 (5 bases). The CDR3 runs 15 residues. Trimming stripped 5 bases from V and 8 bases from J, with 18 bases between. Germline CDR1 is SGHAT and CDR2 is FQNNGV.

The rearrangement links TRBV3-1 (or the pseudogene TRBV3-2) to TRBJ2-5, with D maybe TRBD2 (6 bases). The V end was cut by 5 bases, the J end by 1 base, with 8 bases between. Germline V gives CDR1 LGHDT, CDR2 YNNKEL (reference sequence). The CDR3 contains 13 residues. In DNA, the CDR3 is TGTGCCAGCAGCGGAGGGCGCCAAGAGACCCAGTACTTC. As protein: CASSGGRQETQYF.

The CDR3 coding sequence is TGTGCCAGCAGACTAGCGGAATCCTACAATGAGCAGTTCTTC. Protein sequence: CASRLAESYNEQFF. The V gene is TRBV6-6, the J gene TRBJ2-1; 8 bases align to TRBD2. With V trimmed by 6 bases and J by 1 base, 2 bases remained unmatched. Germline V gene sequence: CDR1 MNHNY, CDR2 SVGAGI (reference sequence). This CDR3 has 14 amino acids.

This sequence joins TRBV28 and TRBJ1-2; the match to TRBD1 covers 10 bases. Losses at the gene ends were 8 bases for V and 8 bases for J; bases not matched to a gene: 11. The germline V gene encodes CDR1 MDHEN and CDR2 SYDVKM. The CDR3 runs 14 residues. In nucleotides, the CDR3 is TGTGCCAGCGGGGACAGGGGCCTTCTAGGAGGCTACACCTTC. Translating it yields CASGDRGLLGGYTF.

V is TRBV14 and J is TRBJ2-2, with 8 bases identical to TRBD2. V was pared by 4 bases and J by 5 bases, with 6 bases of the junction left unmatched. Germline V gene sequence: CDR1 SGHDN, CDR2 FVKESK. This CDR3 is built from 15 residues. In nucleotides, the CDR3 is TGTGCCAGCAGCCGTAGCGGGAAGGGTACCGGGGAGCTGTTTTTT. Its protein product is CASSRSGKGTGELFF.

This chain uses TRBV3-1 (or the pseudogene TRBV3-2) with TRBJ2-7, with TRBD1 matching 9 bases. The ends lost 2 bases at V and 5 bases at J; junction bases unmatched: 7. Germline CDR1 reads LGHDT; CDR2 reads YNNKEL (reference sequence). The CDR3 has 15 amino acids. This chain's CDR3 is CASSQKGQGDDEQYF. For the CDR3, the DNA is TGTGCCAGCAGCCAAAAGGGACAGGGTGACGACGAGCAGTACTTC.

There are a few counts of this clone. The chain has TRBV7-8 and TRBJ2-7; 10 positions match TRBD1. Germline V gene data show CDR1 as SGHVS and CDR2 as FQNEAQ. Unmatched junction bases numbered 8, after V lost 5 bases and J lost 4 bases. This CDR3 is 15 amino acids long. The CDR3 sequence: CASSDKTGGVYEQYF. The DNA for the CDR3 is TGTGCCAGCAGCGACAAGACAGGGGGCGTTTACGAGCAGTACTTC.

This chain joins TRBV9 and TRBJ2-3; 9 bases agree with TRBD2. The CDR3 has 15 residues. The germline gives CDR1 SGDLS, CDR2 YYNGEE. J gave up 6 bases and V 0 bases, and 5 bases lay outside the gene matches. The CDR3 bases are TGTGCCAGCAGCGTAGCTGGCGGGAGGGATGATACGCAGTATTTT. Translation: CASSVAGGRDDTQYF. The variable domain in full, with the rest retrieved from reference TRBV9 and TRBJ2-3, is DSGVTQTPKHLITATGQRVTLRCSPRSGDLSVYWYQQSLDQGLQFLIQYYNGEERAKGNILERFSAQQFPDLHSELNLSSLELGDSALYFCASSVAGGRDDTQYFGPGTRLTVL.